A single sample gave rise to the 22 T cell receptor beta chains below, sequenced in a study of blood T cell repertoires in COVID-19. The protocol was immunoSEQ multiplex PCR, while the TCRdb copy is restricted to in-frame clones and leaves out a portion. This table has 200,000 or so clones, 84% appearing once. The source material was PBMCs or T cells enriched from blood (not recorded which). All receptors come from a man in his forties who had recovered from COVID-19.

V usage is TRBV30 and J usage is TRBJ2-7, with 9 bases matching TRBD1. After removal of 3 bases from V and 0 bases from J, the junction contained 9 bases not matched to a gene. Germline V gene sequence: CDR1 GTSNPN, CDR2 SVGIG (reference sequence). There are 16 residues in the CDR3. The CDR3 protein is CAWSYTGGQNSYEQYF. In DNA, the CDR3 is TGTGCCTGGAGCTACACAGGGGGCCAGAACTCCTACGAGCAGTACTTC.

This clone was detected only once. This chain joins TRBV18 and TRBJ1-5, with TRBD1 as a possible D gene (5 bases). Trimming stripped 4 bases from V and 2 bases from J, with 9 bases between. Germline loops: CDR1 KGHSH, CDR2 LQKENI. This CDR3 spans 14 amino acids. CDR3: CASSQGRGNQPQHF. The CDR3 DNA reads as TGTGCCAGCTCACAGGGGAGGGGCAATCAGCCCCAGCATTTT. Together with reference TRBV18 and TRBJ1-5, the CDR3 gives the full variable domain: NAGVMQNPRHLVRRRGQEARLRCSPMKGHSHVYWYRQLPEEGLKFMVYLQKENIIDESGMPKERFSAEFPKEGPSILRIQQVVRGDSAAYFCASSQGRGNQPQHFGDGTRLSIL.

This clone was counted once. The CDR3 loop reads CAISEGQHTGELFF. The CDR3 bases are TGTGCCATCAGTGAGGGACAGCACACCGGGGAGCTGTTTTTT. The chain uses TRBV10-3 and TRBJ2-2, with D possibly being TRBD1 (6 bases). CDR1 ENHRY and CDR2 SYGVKD come from the germline V gene. Trimming took off 2 bases at V and 3 bases at J, with 7 bases between the two ends. CDR3 size: 14 residues.

This clone was seen once. V gene TRBV24-1 combines with J gene TRBJ2-2, with a weak D call TRBD1 (5 bases). Trimming took 4 bases from V and 2 from J, leaving 10 bases between them. Germline lookup yields CDR1 KGHDR and CDR2 SFDVKD. CDR3 length equals 15 residues. This CDR3 reads CATSDRQINTGELFF. CDR3 nucleotides: TGTGCCACCAGTGACCGACAGATAAACACCGGGGAGCTGTTTTTT.

The CDR3 DNA reads TGTGCCAGCAGCTCCATTGGGGGGGGCCGAGATACGCAGTATTTT. Residues: CASSSIGGGRDTQYF. This rearrangement joins TRBV7-3 to TRBJ2-3; maybe TRBD2 (7 bases). Germline CDR1 and CDR2: SGHTA and FQGTGA. This CDR3 region has 15 residues. V was shortened by 4 bases and J by 5 bases, with 16 bases between the two germline ends.

V is TRBV5-4 and J is TRBJ2-5; 15 nucleotides match TRBD2. Germline CDR1 and CDR2: SGHNT and YYREEE (reference sequence). Losses at the gene ends were 4 bases for V and 2 bases for J; bases not matched to a gene: 9. This CDR3 spans 18 amino acids. CDR3 sequence reads: CASSPGTSGGTTQETQYF. In DNA, the CDR3 is TGTGCCAGCAGCCCAGGGACTAGCGGGGGGACCACGCAAGAGACCCAGTACTTC.

This sequence joins TRBV15 and TRBJ1-1; possibly TRBD1 for D (6 bases). The CDR3 sequence is 15 residues long. Germline loops: CDR1 LNHNV, CDR2 YYDKDF (reference sequence). The V gene lost 2 bases and the J gene lost 1 base, with 11 bases spanning the gap. CDR3 coding DNA: TGTGCCACCAGCAGAAGGGACACCTGGAACACTGAAGCTTTCTTT. As protein: CATSRRDTWNTEAFF.

The chain recombines TRBV9 with TRBJ2-7; D unresolved. The CDR3 contains 8 residues. V was shortened by 10 bases and J by 3 bases, with 2 bases between the two germline ends. Germline loops: CDR1 SGDLS, CDR2 YYNGEE. In DNA, the CDR3 is TGTGCCCGCTACGAGCAGTACTTC. This translates into CARYEQYF.

The chain employs TRBV7-9 and TRBJ1-2; D is perhaps TRBD1 (6 bases). V lost 5 bases to trimming and J lost 4 bases, with 11 bases between them. Per germline, CDR1 SEHNR and CDR2 FQNEAQ (reference sequence). The CDR3 runs to 13 residues. The CDR3 coding sequence is TGTGCCAGCAGCCGGTGGACAGCCTATGGCTACACCTTC. Translated, it gives CASSRWTAYGYTF.

The rearrangement uses TRBV11-2 and TRBJ1-5; D may be TRBD1 (6 bases). With 5 bases removed from V and 2 bases from J, the gap between germline ends came to 13 bases. This CDR3 region has 15 residues. The V gene's germline CDR1 is SGHAT and CDR2 FQNNGV. CDR3 nucleotides: TGTGCCAGCAGCGGGGGGGGCGGAGGCAATCAGCCCCAGCATTTT. Protein sequence: CASSGGGGGNQPQHF.

This chain links TRBV5-1 with TRBJ2-1; TRBD2 is a possible D gene (7 bases). Per the germline V gene, CDR1 is SGHRS and CDR2 is YFSETQ. CDR3 size: 17 residues. Trimming shortened V by 0 bases and J by 9 bases, and 22 bases separated the two germline ends. CDR3 loop: CASSLVRGGGAGAEQFF. For the CDR3, the DNA is TGCGCCAGCAGCTTGGTGCGAGGCGGGGGCGCCGGGGCTGAGCAGTTCTTC.

On this clone: Other DNA sequences of this sample code for an identical CDR3. This rearrangement joins TRBV6-2 or TRBV6-3 to TRBJ1-4; D ambiguous. Trimming removed 6 bases at V and 6 bases at J, with 8 bases between. The CDR3 extends over 12 amino acids. CDR1 is MNHEY and CDR2 is SVGEGT in the germline V gene. As DNA, the CDR3 is TGTGCCAGCAGCCCCAGCGATGAAAAACTGTTTTTT. Its translation is CASSPSDEKLFF.

The chain is built from TRBV6-5 and TRBJ2-3, with D perhaps matching TRBD2 (6 bases). Germline CDR1 MNHEY, CDR2 SVGAGI. The CDR3 is 14 residues long. V was trimmed by 3 bases and J by 3 bases, leaving 10 bases between them. CDR3 loop: CASSYYRGTDTQYF. The CDR3 DNA reads as TGTGCCAGCAGTTATTACCGGGGGACAGATACGCAGTATTTT.

CDR3 sequence: CASSPAANTEAFF. DNA of the CDR3: TGTGCCAGCAGTCCCGCGGCGAACACTGAAGCTTTCTTT. This chain uses TRBV3-1 (or the pseudogene TRBV3-2) with TRBJ1-1; the D is unclear. Looked up from germline, CDR1 is LGHDT and CDR2 is YNNKEL (reference sequence). The V end lost 6 bases, the J end lost 1 base, and 9 bases lay between the germline ends. This CDR3 is built from 13 residues.

The rearrangement links TRBV2 to TRBJ1-1, with TRBD1 as a possible D gene (5 bases). The V gene's germline CDR1 is SNHLY and CDR2 FYNNEI. With 7 bases removed from V and 1 base from J, the gap between germline ends came to 10 bases. This CDR3 contains 13 residues. The CDR3 here is CASKQETNTEAFF. In nucleotides, the CDR3 is TGTGCCAGCAAACAGGAGACGAACACTGAAGCTTTCTTT. The entire variable domain, with the rest obtained from reference TRBV2 and TRBJ1-1, is as follows: EPEVTQTPSHQVTQMGQEVILRCVPISNHLYFYWYRQILGQKVEFLVSFYNNEISEKSEIFDDQFSVERPDGSNFTLKIRSTKLEDSAMYFCASKQETNTEAFFGQGTRLTVV.

The rearrangement joins TRBV5-1 to TRBJ1-2; the match to TRBD1 covers 9 bases. This CDR3 has 15 amino acids. The V and J ends lost 3 bases and 1 base, in that order; junction bases with no gene match: 4. CDR1 and CDR2 from the germline V gene are SGHRS and YFSETQ. This chain's CDR3 is CASSYGQGNNYGYTF. The DNA of the CDR3 is TGCGCCAGCAGCTACGGACAGGGGAATAACTATGGCTACACCTTC.

This clone showed up just a few times. V is TRBV7-9 and J is TRBJ1-4; D might be TRBD1 (5 bases). CDR1 and CDR2 from the germline V gene are SEHNR and FQNEAQ (reference sequence). The germline V and J ends were trimmed by 4 bases and 0 bases, with 9 bases remaining between them. The CDR3 has 15 residues. The CDR3 bases are TGTGCCAGCAGCTCTTCAGGGACAACTAATGAAAAACTGTTTTTT. This gives the protein CASSSSGTTNEKLFF.

The genes are TRBV5-1 and TRBJ1-1, with D maybe TRBD1 (6 bases). The CDR3 is made up of 15 amino acids. Germline CDR1 is SGHRS and CDR2 is YFSETQ. Trimming removed 0 bases at V and 1 base at J, with 10 bases between. The CDR3 here is CASSLAEGGNTEAFF. CDR3 nucleotide sequence: TGCGCCAGCAGCTTGGCCGAAGGGGGGAACACTGAAGCTTTCTTT. Full variable domain (remainder filled in from reference TRBV5-1 and TRBJ1-1): KAGVTQTPRYLIKTRGQQVTLSCSPISGHRSVSWYQQTPGQGLQFLFEYFSETQRNKGNFPGRFSGRQFSNSRSEMNVSTLELGDSALYLCASSLAEGGNTEAFFGQGTRLTVV.

Regarding this clone: The sample carries other DNA sequences with the same CDR3. The rearrangement joins TRBV12-3 or TRBV12-4 to TRBJ1-1, with 8 bases matching TRBD1. The CDR3 extends over 13 amino acids. V shed 6 bases, J shed 5 bases, and the junction held 5 bases outside the gene matches. The CDR3 spells CASRLTGGTEAFF. In DNA form, the CDR3 reads TGTGCCAGCAGACTAACAGGGGGGACTGAAGCTTTCTTT.

This clone has a handful of counts. The chain employs TRBV24-1 and TRBJ1-2; no clear D. V was cut by 5 bases and J by 4 bases, with 10 bases left in between. Germline CDR1 KGHDR, CDR2 SFDVKD. The CDR3 extends over 13 amino acids. CDR3 region: CATSVSGGYGYTF. In DNA, the CDR3 is TGTGCCACCAGTGTGTCCGGAGGCTATGGCTACACCTTC.

This chain joins TRBV4-3 and TRBJ1-2; D possibly corresponds to TRBD1 (5 bases). V shed 1 base and J shed 4 bases, with 13 bases lying between them. Germline CDR1 reads LGHNA; CDR2 reads YSLEER. The CDR3 length is 15 residues. CDR3 nucleotides: TGCGCCAGCAGCCAAGGCAGGGCCCAACCCTATGGCTACACCTTC. It is translated as CASSQGRAQPYGYTF.

This clone was picked up a small number of times. The rearrangement uses TRBV9 and TRBJ2-3; 8 bases line up with TRBD2. Germline assignment: CDR1 SGDLS and CDR2 YYNGEE. The CDR3 loop spans 16 amino acids. V lost 0 bases to trimming and J lost 1 base; unmatched junction nucleotides: 4. The CDR3 reads CASSVGSGGGTDTQYF. The CDR3 region has the DNA TGTGCCAGCAGCGTAGGGAGCGGGGGAGGCACAGATACGCAGTATTTT.